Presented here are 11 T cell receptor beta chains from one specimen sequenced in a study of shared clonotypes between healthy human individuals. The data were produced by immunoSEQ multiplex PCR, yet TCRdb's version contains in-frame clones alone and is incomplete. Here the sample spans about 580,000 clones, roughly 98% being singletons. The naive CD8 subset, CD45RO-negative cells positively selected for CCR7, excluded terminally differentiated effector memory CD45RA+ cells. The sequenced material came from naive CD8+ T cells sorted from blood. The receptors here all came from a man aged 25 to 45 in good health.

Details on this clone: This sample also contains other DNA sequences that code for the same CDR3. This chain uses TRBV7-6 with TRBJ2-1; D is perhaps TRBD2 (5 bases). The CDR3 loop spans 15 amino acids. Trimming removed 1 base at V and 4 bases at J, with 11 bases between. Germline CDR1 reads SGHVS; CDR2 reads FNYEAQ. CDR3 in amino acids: CASSLGLAGYNEQFF. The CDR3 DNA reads TGTGCCAGCAGCTTAGGCTTGGCGGGTTACAATGAGCAGTTCTTC.

CDR3 sequence: CASSDGRYDEQYF. CDR3 DNA: TGTGCCAGCAGTGACGGAAGGTACGACGAGCAGTACTTC. The genes are TRBV6-1 and TRBJ2-7; no definite D call. V lost 3 bases to trimming and J lost 5 bases, with 11 bases between them. From germline, CDR1 is MNHNS and CDR2 SASEGT. The CDR3 runs 13 residues.

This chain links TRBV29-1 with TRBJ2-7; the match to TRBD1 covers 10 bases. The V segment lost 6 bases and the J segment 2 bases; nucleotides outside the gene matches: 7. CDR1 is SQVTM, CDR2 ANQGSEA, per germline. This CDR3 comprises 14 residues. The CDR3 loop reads CSVGGTGDTYEQYF. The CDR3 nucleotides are TGCAGCGTGGGCGGGACAGGGGACACCTACGAGCAGTACTTC.

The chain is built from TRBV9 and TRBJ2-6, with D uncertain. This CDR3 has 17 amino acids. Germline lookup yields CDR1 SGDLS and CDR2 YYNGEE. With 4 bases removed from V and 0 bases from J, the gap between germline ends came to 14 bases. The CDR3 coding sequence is TGTGCCAGCAGCCCTAAGACCCGGTACTCTGGGGCCAACGTCCTGACTTTC. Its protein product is CASSPKTRYSGANVLTF.

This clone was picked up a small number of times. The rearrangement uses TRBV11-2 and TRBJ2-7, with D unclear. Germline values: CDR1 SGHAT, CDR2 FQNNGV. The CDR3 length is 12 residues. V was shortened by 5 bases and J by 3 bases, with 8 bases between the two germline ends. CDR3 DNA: TGTGCCAGCAGCCCAGTGAACTACGAGCAGTACTTC. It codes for CASSPVNYEQYF.

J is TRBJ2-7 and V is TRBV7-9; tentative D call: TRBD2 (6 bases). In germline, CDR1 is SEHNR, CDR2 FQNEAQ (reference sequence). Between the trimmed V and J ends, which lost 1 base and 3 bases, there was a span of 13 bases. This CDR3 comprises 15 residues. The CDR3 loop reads CASSLGLGTYYEQYF. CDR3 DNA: TGTGCCAGCAGCTTAGGTCTCGGGACTTACTACGAGCAGTACTTC. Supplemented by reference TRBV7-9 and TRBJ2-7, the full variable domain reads DTGVSQNPRHKITKRGQNVTFRCDPISEHNRLYWYRQTLGQGPEFLTYFQNEAQLEKSRLLSDRFSAERPKGSFSTLEIQRTEQGDSAMYLCASSLGLGTYYEQYFGPGTRLTVT.

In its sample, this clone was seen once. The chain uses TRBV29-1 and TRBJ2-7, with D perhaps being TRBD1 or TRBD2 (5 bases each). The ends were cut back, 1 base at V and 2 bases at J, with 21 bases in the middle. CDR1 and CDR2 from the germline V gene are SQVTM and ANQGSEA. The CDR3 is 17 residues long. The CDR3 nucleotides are TGCAGCGTTGAAGGGGAGACAGAGAGGGGATATCCCTACGAGCAGTACTTC. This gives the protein CSVEGETERGYPYEQYF.

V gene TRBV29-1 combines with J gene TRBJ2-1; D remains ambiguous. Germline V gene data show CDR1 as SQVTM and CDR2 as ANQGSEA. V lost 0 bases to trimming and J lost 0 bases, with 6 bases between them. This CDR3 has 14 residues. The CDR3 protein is CSVEDPHSYNEQFF. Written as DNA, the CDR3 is TGCAGCGTTGAAGATCCTCACTCCTACAATGAGCAGTTCTTC.

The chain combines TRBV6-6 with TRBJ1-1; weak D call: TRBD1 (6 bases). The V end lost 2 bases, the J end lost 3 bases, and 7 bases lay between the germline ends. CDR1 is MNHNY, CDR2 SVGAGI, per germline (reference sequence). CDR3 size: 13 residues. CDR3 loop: CASSYPGDTEAFF. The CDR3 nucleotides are TGTGCCAGCAGTTACCCAGGGGACACTGAAGCTTTCTTT.

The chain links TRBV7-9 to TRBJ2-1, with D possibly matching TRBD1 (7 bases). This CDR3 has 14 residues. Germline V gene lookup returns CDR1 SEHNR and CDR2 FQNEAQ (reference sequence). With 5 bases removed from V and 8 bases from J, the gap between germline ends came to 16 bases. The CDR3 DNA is TGTGCCAGCAGCCAGTTAGGAGGGGGCGATGAGCAGTTCTTC. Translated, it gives CASSQLGGGDEQFF.

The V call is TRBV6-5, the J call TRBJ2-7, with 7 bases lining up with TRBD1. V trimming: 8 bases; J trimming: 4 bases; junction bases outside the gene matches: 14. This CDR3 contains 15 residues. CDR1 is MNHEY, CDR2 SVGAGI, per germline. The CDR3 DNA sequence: TGTGCCAGCCACCCTATCCGGGACAGAAAGTACGAGCAGTACTTC. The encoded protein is CASHPIRDRKYEQYF.